This passage covers 21 T cell receptor beta chains from one sample sequenced in a study of blood T cell repertoires in COVID-19. Only in-frame clones appear in the TCRdb table, and some are missing; sequencing was by immunoSEQ multiplex PCR. The sample carries roughly 190,000 clones, approximately 80% recorded once. Material for sequencing was peripheral blood. These receptors all stem from a woman in her 40s with COVID-19, enrolled during active disease.

The chain uses TRBV4-1 and TRBJ1-2; D gene ambiguous. In germline, CDR1 is MGHRA, CDR2 YSYEKL. V was pared by 3 bases and J by 5 bases, with 16 bases between. This CDR3 contains 15 residues. The CDR3 bases are TGCGCCAGCAGCCAGTTGGAGGGATCGCTTTATGGCTACACCTTC. As protein: CASSQLEGSLYGYTF.

With respect to this clone: The sample holds other DNA sequences that translate to the same CDR3. The gene calls are TRBV19 and TRBJ1-5, with 7 bases lining up with TRBD1. Per the germline V gene, CDR1 is LNHDA and CDR2 is SQIVND (reference sequence). V shed 5 bases and J 7 bases; nucleotides not matched to a gene: 8. The CDR3 has 14 residues. The CDR3: CASSPQGLGQPQHF. In DNA form, the CDR3 reads TGTGCCAGTAGTCCACAGGGGCTAGGGCAGCCCCAGCATTTT.

The chain has TRBV5-5 and TRBJ1-1; D unclear. This CDR3 region has 14 residues. Trimming shortened V by 6 bases and J by 2 bases, and 14 bases separated the two germline ends. CDR1 is SGHKS, CDR2 YYEKEE, per germline (reference sequence). CDR3 nucleotides: TGTGCCAGCACGGGATCCGCAGCCAACACTGAAGCTTTCTTT. It specifies CASTGSAANTEAFF.

This clone was counted between two and nine times. The rearrangement uses TRBV2 and TRBJ2-1; no clear D. This CDR3 has 11 amino acids. Germline CDR1 SNHLY, CDR2 FYNNEI. Trimming cost V 4 bases and J 4 bases, with 2 bases left between them. CDR3 sequence: CASSVYNEQFF. The CDR3, as DNA: TGTGCCAGCAGTGTATACAATGAGCAGTTCTTC.

This clone showed up just once. The chain carries TRBV29-1 and TRBJ1-1; the match to TRBD1 covers 8 bases. CDR1 is SQVTM and CDR2 is ANQGSEA in the germline V gene. J lost 4 bases, V lost 6 bases, and 10 bases had no gene match. The CDR3 runs 14 residues. CDR3 protein: CSVRQGIEVTEAFF. DNA for the CDR3: TGCAGCGTGCGACAGGGGATTGAGGTCACTGAAGCTTTCTTT.

V gene TRBV9 combines with J gene TRBJ1-4, with 7 bases identical to TRBD1. The CDR3 consists of 16 residues. The V gene end was trimmed by 5 bases and the J gene end by 4 bases; junction bases not matched to a gene: 11. Germline V gene data show CDR1 as SGDLS and CDR2 as YYNGEE. The DNA of the CDR3 is TGTGCCAGCAGTGGGGGAGTGGGACAGTATAATGAAAAACTGTTTTTT. Its translation: CASSGGVGQYNEKLFF.

Only a few counts were recorded for this clone. This chain links TRBV27 with TRBJ2-1; tentative D call: TRBD1 (5 bases). This CDR3 is built from 14 residues. Germline V CDR1 and CDR2: MNHEY, SMNVEV (reference sequence). The V gene lost 2 bases and the J gene lost 1 base, with 6 bases spanning the gap. The CDR3 region is CASSLAGSYNEQFF. The CDR3 coding sequence is TGTGCCAGCAGTTTAGCAGGGTCCTACAATGAGCAGTTCTTC.

J is TRBJ1-2 and V is TRBV20-1; 7 nucleotides line up with TRBD1. The germline gives CDR1 DFQATT, CDR2 SNEGSKA (reference sequence). This CDR3 spans 13 amino acids. V gave up 3 bases and J gave up 4 bases; unmatched junction bases: 5. This CDR3 is CSASTGESYGYTF. The CDR3 nucleotides are TGCAGTGCTAGTACAGGGGAGTCCTATGGCTACACCTTC.

This sequence joins TRBV27 and TRBJ2-3; 15 bases are shared with TRBD2. The V gene end was trimmed by 2 bases and the J gene end by 3 bases; junction bases not matched to a gene: 3. The CDR3 runs to 17 residues. Per the germline V gene, CDR1 is MNHEY and CDR2 is SMNVEV (reference sequence). The CDR3 sequence: CASSLRTSGGATDTQYF. The CDR3 nucleotides are TGTGCCAGCAGTTTACGGACTAGCGGGGGGGCGACAGATACGCAGTATTTT.

The chain links TRBV7-6 to TRBJ1-5; 7 bases align to TRBD1. The V gene end was trimmed by 1 base and the J gene end by 7 bases; junction bases not matched to a gene: 4. This CDR3 has 14 residues. Germline assignment: CDR1 SGHVS and CDR2 FNYEAQ. Written as DNA, the CDR3 is TGTGCCAGCAGCTTAGAACAGGGGTGGCAGCCCCAGCATTTT. Its protein product is CASSLEQGWQPQHF.

V gene TRBV6-6 combines with J gene TRBJ2-7, with D unclear. The CDR3 extends over 16 amino acids. V was pared by 7 bases and J by 3 bases, with 22 bases between. Germline lookup yields CDR1 MNHNY and CDR2 SVGAGI (reference sequence). The CDR3 loop is CASKSDALGGFYEQYV. The CDR3 nucleotides are TGTGCCAGCAAAAGCGACGCACTGGGTGGGTTCTACGAGCAGTACGTC.

This rearrangement joins TRBV24-1 to TRBJ2-3; D not resolved. Per germline, CDR1 KGHDR and CDR2 SFDVKD. The CDR3 extends over 15 amino acids. Trimming removed 3 bases from V and 1 base from J, with 10 bases in between. In DNA, the CDR3 is TGTGCCACCAGTGATATAGTGGCGGGCACAGATACGCAGTATTTT. This sequence encodes CATSDIVAGTDTQYF.

V gene TRBV5-8 combines with J gene TRBJ2-5, with a possible D match to TRBD2 (5 bases). This CDR3 comprises 18 residues. CDR1 and CDR2 from the germline V gene are SGHTS and YDEGEE. Trimming left V 0 bases short and J 5 bases short, with 23 bases between. CDR3 sequence: CASSLVDRVLAGVETQYF. In DNA, the CDR3 is TGTGCCAGCAGCTTGGTAGATCGGGTCCTAGCCGGCGTGGAGACCCAGTACTTC.

V is TRBV28 and J is TRBJ2-1; 14 nucleotides agree with TRBD2. This CDR3 has 17 residues. V lost 4 bases, J lost 8 bases, and 10 bases stayed unmatched. Germline-derived CDR1 and CDR2 are MDHEN and SYDVKM. The CDR3 DNA sequence: TGTGCCAGCAGTTCCCCCCGAGGACTAGCGGGAGGTGATGAGCAGTTCTTC. Protein: CASSSPRGLAGGDEQFF. The variable domain in full, with the rest retrieved from reference TRBV28 and TRBJ2-1, is DVKVTQSSRYLVKRTGEKVFLECVQDMDHENMFWYRQDPGLGLRLIYFSYDVKMKEKGDIPEGYSVSREKKERFSLILESASTNQTSMYLCASSSPRGLAGGDEQFFGPGTRLTVL.

The rearrangement joins TRBV5-6 to TRBJ1-1; a possible D gene is TRBD1 (6 bases). This CDR3 spans 15 amino acids. CDR1 is SGHDT, CDR2 YYEEEE, per germline. Trimming left V 2 bases short and J 5 bases short, with 16 bases between. This CDR3 reads CASSFELGHGTEAFF. CDR3 sequence (DNA): TGTGCCAGCAGCTTTGAACTGGGACATGGAACTGAAGCTTTCTTT.

The chain has TRBV4-2 and TRBJ2-2; 7 nucleotides match TRBD1. The CDR3 totals 14 residues. Trimming cost V 2 bases and J 6 bases; bases outside gene matches: 3. Germline V gene lookup returns CDR1 LGHNA and CDR2 YNFKEQ. The CDR3 loop is CASSQFGQAGELFF. CDR3 sequence (DNA): TGTGCCAGCAGCCAATTTGGACAGGCCGGGGAGCTGTTTTTT.

The chain recombines TRBV28 with TRBJ1-1; D gene ambiguous. Germline CDR1 MDHEN, CDR2 SYDVKM. With 10 bases removed from V and 2 bases from J, the gap between germline ends came to 11 bases. The CDR3 is 12 residues long. Here the CDR3 reads CAIWAPNTEAFF. CDR3 bases: TGTGCCATCTGGGCCCCAAACACTGAAGCTTTCTTT.

The rearrangement uses TRBV6-1 and TRBJ1-5, with TRBD1 as a possible D gene (5 bases). The V gene's germline CDR1 is MNHNS and CDR2 SASEGT. The V end lost 3 bases, the J end lost 1 base, and 13 bases lay between the germline ends. This CDR3 is built from 16 residues. CDR3 amino acids: CASSEGWGGSNQPQHF. Here the CDR3 DNA reads TGTGCCAGCAGTGAGGGTTGGGGGGGGAGCAATCAGCCCCAGCATTTT.

The chain joins TRBV7-6 to TRBJ2-3, with D perhaps matching TRBD1 (7 bases). Germline lookup yields CDR1 SGHVS and CDR2 FNYEAQ. V was pared by 6 bases and J by 2 bases, with 18 bases between. The CDR3 loop spans 16 amino acids. The CDR3 coding sequence is TGTGCCAGCAGTCGGGGGTCGACAGGGTACACAGATACGCAGTATTTT. Translated: CASSRGSTGYTDTQYF.

V is TRBV6-6 and J is TRBJ2-5; 10 nucleotides line up with TRBD1. This CDR3 is 16 amino acids long. The germline V gene has CDR1 MNHNY and CDR2 SVGAGI (reference sequence). The ends lost 4 bases at V and 5 bases at J; junction bases unmatched: 10. CDR3 nucleotide sequence: TGTGCCAGCAGTTTATTACTTGGGACAGGGGAGGAGACCCAGTACTTC. Translating gives CASSLLLGTGEETQYF.

V is TRBV7-9 and J is TRBJ2-5, with 9 bases lining up with TRBD1. Germline-derived CDR1 and CDR2 are SEHNR and FQNEAQ (reference sequence). With 3 bases clipped from V and 3 bases from J, the junction kept 8 bases outside the gene matches. This CDR3 is 16 amino acids long. This chain's CDR3 is CASSFTPGQGKETQYF. CDR3 coding DNA: TGTGCCAGCAGCTTCACCCCGGGACAGGGTAAAGAGACCCAGTACTTC.